This T cell receptor (beta chain) came from a study of OX40 agonist ivuxolimab in advanced cancers. Measured with immunoSEQ multiplex PCR; TCRdb has only the in-frame clones, and not every one. Among tens of thousands of clones, around 90% were seen once, and the ten largest hold under 12%. The germline gives CDR1 MNHNY, CDR2 SVGAGI (reference sequence). V lost 5 bases to trimming and J lost 3 bases; unmatched junction nucleotides: 6. This CDR3 contains 15 residues. The sample was CD4+ or CD8+ T cells sorted from blood, taken in a trial of the OX40 agonist ivuxolimab. This clonotype was obtained from an adult with an advanced solid tumor such as melanoma, head and neck, liver or kidney cancer. The V gene is TRBV6-6, the J gene TRBJ1-5, with 8 bases fitting TRBD1. The CDR3 coding sequence is TGTGCCAGCAGTACAACAGGGGGACCCAATCAGCCCCAGCATTTT. The encoded protein is CASSTTGGPNQPQHF.